The 15 T cell receptor beta chains below come from one sample, sequenced in a study of T-cell memory formation after mild COVID-19. Via MiXCR, TCRdb re-called the 5' RACE reads, giving one row per CDR3 protein. The sample carries about 270,000 distinct CDR3 sequences, 15% to 19% recorded once. The sequencing input was PBMCs or a T cell subset sorted from them (not recorded which). The receptors originated from an adult woman who had mild COVID-19 (a few samples of this study predate the infection). Cell type and time point are not known.

This clonotype was counted a few times. The rearrangement links TRBV6-2 or TRBV6-3 to TRBJ2-5; 9 bases fit TRBD2. CDR1 is MNHEY and CDR2 is SVGEGT in the germline V gene. This CDR3 spans 11 amino acids. With 11 bases clipped from V and 7 bases from J, the junction kept 5 bases outside the gene matches. Written as DNA, the CDR3 is TGTGCCGCCGGGACTAGCTGGACCCAGTACTTC. Its protein product is CAAGTSWTQYF.

The rearrangement uses TRBV3-1 and TRBJ2-2; D assignment may be TRBD1 or TRBD2 (5 bases each). Germline V CDR1 and CDR2: LGHDT, YNNKEL (reference sequence). The CDR3 consists of 18 residues. The ends were cut back, 0 bases at V and 4 bases at J, with 18 bases in the middle. The CDR3 sequence: CASSQERGGRGSTGELFF. CDR3 nucleotide sequence: TGTGCCAGCAGCCAAGAAAGGGGCGGCAGAGGGAGCACCGGGGAGCTGTTTTTT. Drawing the rest from reference TRBV3-1 and TRBJ2-2, the complete variable domain is DTAVSQTPKYLVTQMGNDKSIKCEQNLGHDTMYWYKQDSKKFLKIMFSYNNKELIINETVPNRFSPKSPDKAHLNLHINSLELGDSAVYFCASSQERGGRGSTGELFFGEGSRLTVL.

This clonotype has a single count. This chain joins TRBV5-1 and TRBJ2-1; D is possibly TRBD1 (5 bases). With 0 bases removed from V and 5 bases from J, the gap between germline ends came to 12 bases. Germline CDR1 reads SGHRS; CDR2 reads YFSETQ. The CDR3 runs to 15 residues. The CDR3 spells CASSLDPGLDNEQFF. The CDR3 DNA reads as TGCGCCAGCAGCTTGGACCCAGGGTTAGACAATGAGCAGTTCTTC.

This sequence joins TRBV5-4 and TRBJ1-5; no clear D gene. The V gene lost 2 bases and the J gene lost 7 bases, with 13 bases spanning the gap. The CDR3 has 14 amino acids. The germline V gene has CDR1 SGHNT and CDR2 YYREEE (reference sequence). CDR3 nucleotide sequence: TGTGCCAGCAGCTTAAGCAGGCCGGAACAGCCCCAGCATTTT. This gives the protein CASSLSRPEQPQHF.

The J gene is TRBJ1-2, the V gene TRBV12-3 or TRBV12-4, with a possible D match to TRBD1 (5 bases). This CDR3 spans 14 amino acids. The ends were cut back, 3 bases at V and 7 bases at J, with 15 bases in the middle. The CDR3 region has the DNA TGTGCCAGCAGTTTCGGGGACTCCTACTCTGGCTACACCTTC. Translation: CASSFGDSYSGYTF.

The sample holds a few counts of this clonotype. This chain links TRBV7-2 with TRBJ1-2; D call uncertain. The CDR3 is 14 residues long. The V end was cut by 5 bases, the J end by 4 bases, with 14 bases between. Germline values: CDR1 SGHTA, CDR2 FQGNSA. CDR3 amino acids: CASSLLEAIYGYTF. CDR3 DNA sequence: TGTGCCAGCAGCCTGTTAGAGGCTATCTATGGCTACACCTTC.

This clonotype was counted between two and nine times. The genes are TRBV24-1 and TRBJ2-1; D remains unclear. This CDR3 has 12 amino acids. V gave up 3 bases and J gave up 13 bases, with 12 bases separating them. CDR1 is KGHDR, CDR2 SFDVKD, per germline. CDR3 loop: CATSDLAGRQFF. In DNA, the CDR3 is TGTGCCACCAGTGATCTCGCCGGGCGACAGTTCTTC.

This clonotype has just a few counts. Written as DNA, the CDR3 is TGTGCCAGCAGCCAAGGTGAAGGGTACTTTGGGAATTCACCCCTCCACTTT. Translated: CASSQGEGYFGNSPLHF. The chain is built from TRBV3-1 and TRBJ1-6; D remains ambiguous. V was shortened by 1 base and J by 7 bases, with 17 bases between the two germline ends. CDR1 LGHDT and CDR2 YNNKEL come from the germline V gene (reference sequence). This CDR3 is 17 amino acids long.

The rearrangement uses TRBV15 and TRBJ1-5; D call uncertain. The CDR3 is 8 residues long. Germline CDR1 LNHNV, CDR2 YYDKDF (reference sequence). The CDR3 nucleotides are TGTAGCAATCAGCCCCAGCATTTT. It is translated as CSNQPQHF. The full variable domain, in which reference TRBV15 and TRBJ1-5 provide the parts outside the CDR3, is DAMVIQNPRYQVTQFGKPVTLSCSQTLNHNVMYWYQQKSSQAPKLLFHYYDKDFNNEADTPDNFQSRRPNTSFCFLDIRSPGLGDTAMYLCSNQPQHFGDGTRLSIL.

This clonotype has at least ten counts. V usage is TRBV12-3 or TRBV12-4 and J usage is TRBJ2-1; D is perhaps TRBD1 or TRBD2 (6 bases each). CDR3 length equals 14 residues. V was pared by 5 bases and J by 3 bases, with 11 bases between. This CDR3 reads CASSAGHNYNEQFF. DNA of the CDR3: TGTGCCAGCAGTGCGGGACACAACTACAATGAGCAGTTCTTC.

V is TRBV5-1 and J is TRBJ2-1; possibly TRBD1 for D (6 bases). This CDR3 is built from 15 residues. Trimming took 3 bases from V and 3 from J, leaving 13 bases between them. Per the germline V gene, CDR1 is SGHRS and CDR2 is YFSETQ. CDR3 amino acids: CASSSTGTYYNEQFF. CDR3 bases: TGCGCCAGCAGCTCTACAGGGACCTACTACAATGAGCAGTTCTTC.

The V gene is TRBV19, the J gene TRBJ2-1, with TRBD2 identical over 11 bases. The CDR3 is 15 residues long. J gave up 3 bases and V 5 bases, and 3 bases lay outside the gene matches. CDR1 LNHDA and CDR2 SQIVND come from the germline V gene (reference sequence). CDR3 amino acids: CASSSLAGGYNEQFF. Here the CDR3 DNA reads TGTGCCAGTAGTTCCCTAGCGGGGGGCTACAATGAGCAGTTCTTC.

This chain connects TRBV3-1 to TRBJ1-1, with D unclear. This CDR3 has 14 residues. Germline CDR1 and CDR2: LGHDT and YNNKEL (reference sequence). Deletions cut 4 bases from V and 0 bases from J, with 9 bases between. CDR3 sequence (DNA): TGTGCCAGCAGCCCCGCACGGATGAACACTGAAGCTTTCTTT. It codes for CASSPARMNTEAFF.

This clonotype has more than one count but fewer than ten. The chain is built from TRBV28 and TRBJ2-2; D not certain. V lost 5 bases, J lost 9 bases, and 10 bases lay in between. This CDR3 is 12 amino acids long. Germline CDR1 MDHEN, CDR2 SYDVKM. DNA of the CDR3: TGTGCCAGCAGTCCACCCCGGAGGGAGCTGTTTTTT. It translates to CASSPPRRELFF. Combining the CDR3 with reference TRBV28 and TRBJ2-2 gives the whole variable domain DVKVTQSSRYLVKRTGEKVFLECVQDMDHENMFWYRQDPGLGLRLIYFSYDVKMKEKGDIPEGYSVSREKKERFSLILESASTNQTSMYLCASSPPRRELFFGEGSRLTVL.

The chain employs TRBV5-5 and TRBJ1-3; a possible D gene is TRBD1 (6 bases). Trimming removed 7 bases from V and 0 bases from J, with 14 bases in between. Germline CDR1 SGHKS, CDR2 YYEKEE (reference sequence). The CDR3 consists of 15 residues. The DNA for the CDR3 is TGTGCCAGCCGAAGGGGGGACTACTCTGGAAACACCATATATTTT. Translated, it gives CASRRGDYSGNTIYF.